This T cell receptor beta chain derives from a study of T-cell reconstitution after alpha-beta-depleted transplantation in children. Findings of the study overall: Elevated TCRbeta diversity at day 60 was traced, in some patients, to surviving recipient T cells and thymic progenitors. Approximately two months post-transplant, alpha-beta T cells reportedly originated from several hundred expanded graft clones.

This clonotype has ten or more counts. Antigen specificity is unknown. V lost 7 bases and J lost 1; bases outside the gene matches: 4. This CDR3 has 15 residues. TCRbeta library preparation incorporated unique molecular identifiers. TCRdb re-called the PCR reads with MiXCR, one entry per CDR3 protein. The table lists hundreds of thousands of distinct CDR3 sequences, over 10% of them singletons. The chain combines TRBV12-3 or TRBV12-4 with TRBJ2-1; 10 bases match TRBD2. The sequencing used PBMCs, mostly from graft donor cells, collected 360 days after TCRalphabeta/CD19-depleted stem cell transplant. This receptor was identified in a male patient younger than 18 who had a stem cell transplant for acute myeloid leukemia, so the T cells may come from the graft donor. The DNA of the CDR3 is TGTGCCAGCACCCGGACTAGCGGTTCCTACAATGAGCAGTTCTTC. Translated, it gives CASTRTSGSYNEQFF.